These 32 T cell receptor beta chains were sequenced from one sample in a study of T cells in Graves' hyperthyroidism and ophthalmopathy (dated 2019 in TCRdb). The library was obtained by multiplex PCR. Sequencing relied on an Illumina HiSeq 2000. TCR beta CDR3 regions were amplified from RNA transcripts. The first round of RT-PCR for the TCR CDR3 was performed with the HTBI primer set and the Qiagen OneStep RT-PCR kit. TCRdb trimmed the raw reads at Q25, called clones with MiXCR and kept productive beta chains. Identical CDR3 protein sequences are pooled into one entry, listed with their most common genes and DNA. This sample is represented by roughly 420,000 distinct CDR3 sequences; 15% to 18% of them were singletons. Around 7% of the sample rests with the top ten. What was sequenced was blood. All receptors derive from a woman younger than 30 with Graves' hyperthyroidism.

The chain links TRBV19 to TRBJ2-7, with D perhaps assigned TRBD1 or TRBD2 (5 bases each). Germline CDR1 is LNHDA and CDR2 is SQIVND (reference sequence). The CDR3 consists of 13 residues. Trimming removed 8 bases at V and 6 bases at J, with 17 bases between. Here the CDR3 reads CASRDRATSEQYF. The DNA of the CDR3 is TGTGCCAGTCGGGACCGGGCCACTAGCGAGCAGTACTTC.

This clonotype was recorded many times. The chain couples TRBV18 to TRBJ2-7; D is possibly TRBD2 (5 bases). This CDR3 is 15 amino acids long. The V end was cut by 3 bases, the J end by 1 base, with 13 bases between. CDR1 is KGHSH, CDR2 LQKENI, per germline. The DNA for the CDR3 is TGTGCCAGCTCACCTACCGGGATAGGGTCCTACGAGCAGTACTTC. Translation: CASSPTGIGSYEQYF.

The chain has TRBV6-2 or TRBV6-3 and TRBJ2-5; D is perhaps TRBD2 (7 bases). The CDR3 is made up of 14 amino acids. The germline V and J ends were trimmed by 8 bases and 4 bases, with 17 bases remaining between them. The V gene's germline CDR1 is MNHEY and CDR2 SVGEGT. The DNA of the CDR3 is TGTGCCAGCGGAGGGGGGGTTAGCGGAGAGACCCAGTACTTC. Encoded protein: CASGGGVSGETQYF.

Ten or more counts support this clonotype. The CDR3 region is CASSETMTSGYEQYF. The CDR3, as DNA: TGTGCCAGCAGCGAGACGATGACTAGCGGCTACGAGCAGTACTTC. This rearrangement joins TRBV5-5 to TRBJ2-7, with 9 bases that match TRBD2. Losses at the gene ends were 4 bases for V and 3 bases for J; bases not matched to a gene: 8. Germline lookup yields CDR1 SGHKS and CDR2 YYEKEE (reference sequence). The CDR3 runs 15 residues.

This clonotype was picked up many times. The V call is TRBV11-3, the J call TRBJ2-1; 9 positions match TRBD2. V lost 5 bases to trimming and J lost 8 bases; unmatched junction nucleotides: 10. The CDR3 extends over 15 amino acids. CDR1 is SGHNT and CDR2 is YENEEA in the germline V gene. DNA for the CDR3: TGTGCCAGCAGCCTTTCGCGGGGGGGCCACGATGAGCAGTTCTTC. Translating it yields CASSLSRGGHDEQFF.

The table lists this clonotype with a few counts. The chain carries TRBV10-2 and TRBJ2-3; D is unclear. This CDR3 has 14 amino acids. Germline CDR1 WSHSY, CDR2 SAAADI. V was trimmed by 3 bases and J by 0 bases, leaving 7 bases between them. The CDR3 reads CASSDLASTDTQYF. CDR3 DNA: TGCGCCAGCAGTGACTTGGCCAGCACAGATACGCAGTATTTT.

There are a few counts of this clonotype. The chain is built from TRBV10-3 and TRBJ2-7, with D possibly being TRBD1 (6 bases). This CDR3 has 15 residues. Trimming pared 6 bases from V and 0 bases from J, leaving 15 bases between. Germline CDR1 and CDR2: ENHRY and SYGVKD. The CDR3 DNA reads as TGTGCCATCAGAGGTCTGGGGGCAAGCTCCTACGAGCAGTACTTC. Amino acid sequence: CAIRGLGASSYEQYF.

V usage is TRBV10-3 and J usage is TRBJ1-4, with a tentative D call TRBD1 (6 bases). V gave up 6 bases and J gave up 5 bases, with 10 bases separating them. The CDR3 covers 13 residues. CDR1 ENHRY and CDR2 SYGVKD come from the germline V gene. Here the CDR3 DNA reads TGTGCCATCAGCCAGGGGTCGAATGAAAAACTGTTTTTT. The encoded protein is CAISQGSNEKLFF.

This clonotype has a count of ten or more. The V gene is TRBV29-1, the J gene TRBJ2-6; D is perhaps TRBD1 or TRBD2 (6 bases each). Trimming pared 6 bases from V and 2 bases from J, leaving 11 bases between. The CDR3 is 14 residues long. Germline assignment: CDR1 SQVTM and CDR2 ANQGSEA. The CDR3 loop is CSVEEGAGANVLTF. The CDR3 DNA sequence: TGCAGCGTCGAGGAGGGGGCTGGGGCCAACGTCCTGACTTTC.

This clonotype was seen many times. V is TRBV20-1 and J is TRBJ2-7, with TRBD2 matching over 12 bases. The CDR3 spans 15 residues. The V and J ends lost 6 bases and 6 bases, in that order; junction bases with no gene match: 12. CDR1 DFQATT and CDR2 SNEGSKA come from the germline V gene (reference sequence). CDR3 sequence reads: CSAFHLAGGPGEQYF. In DNA, the CDR3 is TGCAGTGCCTTCCATCTAGCGGGAGGGCCTGGCGAGCAGTACTTC.

J is TRBJ2-3 and V is TRBV30; unclear D gene. Per germline, CDR1 GTSNPN and CDR2 SVGIG (reference sequence). Trimming stripped 5 bases from V and 1 base from J, with 10 bases between. This CDR3 has 13 residues. CDR3 DNA: TGTGCCTGGCTCACGGCTCGCACAGATACGCAGTATTTT. Its translation is CAWLTARTDTQYF.

This clonotype occurred many times. V is TRBV28 and J is TRBJ2-5, with a possible D match to TRBD1 (6 bases). This CDR3 spans 13 amino acids. Germline CDR1 is MDHEN and CDR2 is SYDVKM. With 6 bases removed from V and 1 base from J, the gap between germline ends came to 9 bases. CDR3 sequence: CASRPQGQETQYF. CDR3 in DNA: TGTGCCAGCAGGCCACAGGGCCAAGAGACCCAGTACTTC. Looking up the rest from reference TRBV28 and TRBJ2-5 gives the full variable domain: DVKVTQSSRYLVKRTGEKVFLECVQDMDHENMFWYRQDPGLGLRLIYFSYDVKMKEKGDIPEGYSVSREKKERFSLILESASTNQTSMYLCASRPQGQETQYFGPGTRLLVL.

V gene TRBV7-2 combines with J gene TRBJ2-5; 7 bases fit TRBD2. The CDR3 length is 14 residues. The trim removed 2 bases at V and 5 bases at J, leaving 5 bases unmatched. The V gene's germline CDR1 is SGHTA and CDR2 FQGNSA. CDR3 in amino acids: CASSLQSGTETQYF. The CDR3 DNA reads TGTGCCAGCAGCTTACAGAGCGGGACGGAGACCCAGTACTTC.

Ten or more counts support this clonotype. The chain combines TRBV18 with TRBJ2-7; D unclear. Germline V CDR1 and CDR2: KGHSH, LQKENI. V lost 5 bases and J 2 bases, leaving 10 bases between the germline ends. The length of the CDR3 is 13 residues. CDR3: CASSVSRTYEQYF. The CDR3 DNA is TGTGCCAGCTCAGTGTCTAGGACCTACGAGCAGTACTTC. Based on the CDR3 plus reference TRBV18 and TRBJ2-7, the full variable domain is NAGVMQNPRHLVRRRGQEARLRCSPMKGHSHVYWYRQLPEEGLKFMVYLQKENIIDESGMPKERFSAEFPKEGPSILRIQQVVRGDSAAYFCASSVSRTYEQYFGPGTRLTVT.

This clonotype has a count of ten or more. The chain recombines TRBV3-1 with TRBJ1-6; no firm D call. Trimming removed 1 base at V and 3 bases at J, with 10 bases between. CDR1 is LGHDT and CDR2 is YNNKEL in the germline V gene (reference sequence). The CDR3 is 16 amino acids. Here the CDR3 DNA reads TGTGCCAGCAGCCAAGGGATTCGATACTATAATTCACCCCTCCACTTT. Translation gives CASSQGIRYYNSPLHF.

This clonotype was seen a handful of times. This chain joins TRBV5-1 and TRBJ1-3, with 7 bases matching TRBD1. This CDR3 region has 14 residues. Unmatched junction bases numbered 3, after V lost 4 bases and J lost 2 bases. Germline loops: CDR1 SGHRS, CDR2 YFSETQ. In DNA form, the CDR3 reads TGCGCCAGCAGCACTGGGACAGCTGGAAACACCATATATTTT. It yields the protein CASSTGTAGNTIYF. The full variable domain, rest sourced from reference TRBV5-1 and TRBJ1-3, is KAGVTQTPRYLIKTRGQQVTLSCSPISGHRSVSWYQQTPGQGLQFLFEYFSETQRNKGNFPGRFSGRQFSNSRSEMNVSTLELGDSALYLCASSTGTAGNTIYFGEGSWLTVV.

V usage is TRBV20-1 and J usage is TRBJ2-4; D gene uncertain. CDR1 and CDR2 (germline): DFQATT, SNEGSKA (reference sequence). V dropped 2 bases and J dropped 4 bases, with 9 bases sitting between them. This CDR3 spans 13 amino acids. CDR3 protein: CSARPASKNIQYF. CDR3 in DNA: TGCAGTGCTAGACCCGCTTCTAAAAACATTCAGTACTTC.

The count of this clonotype is one. V and J are TRBV29-1 and TRBJ1-3, with 8 bases that match TRBD1. Germline lookup yields CDR1 SQVTM and CDR2 ANQGSEA. The CDR3 runs to 15 residues. Trimming at V came to 6 bases and at J to 3 bases, leaving 10 bases not matched to a gene. This CDR3 is CSVDRRGLGGNTIYF. CDR3 nucleotides: TGCAGCGTGGACCGCAGGGGGCTAGGTGGAAACACCATATATTTT.

This clonotype was detected many times. The J gene is TRBJ1-4, the V gene TRBV2; TRBD1 aligns across 9 bases. The CDR3 has 14 residues. Germline CDR1 is SNHLY and CDR2 is FYNNEI. Trimming at V came to 5 bases and at J to 8 bases, leaving 6 bases not matched to a gene. CDR3: CASSRQGVGEKLFF. CDR3 in DNA: TGTGCCAGCAGTCGACAGGGGGTAGGAGAAAAACTGTTTTTT. Variable domain in full (rest from reference TRBV2 and TRBJ1-4): EPEVTQTPSHQVTQMGQEVILRCVPISNHLYFYWYRQILGQKVEFLVSFYNNEISEKSEIFDDQFSVERPDGSNFTLKIRSTKLEDSAMYFCASSRQGVGEKLFFGSGTQLSVL.

Many counts were recorded for this clonotype. This chain uses TRBV29-1 with TRBJ2-1, with D tentatively TRBD1 or TRBD2 (6 bases each). The CDR3 is made up of 14 amino acids. V lost 7 bases to trimming and J lost 1 base, with 14 bases between them. CDR1 is SQVTM, CDR2 ANQGSEA, per germline. In DNA form, the CDR3 reads TGCAGCGGGACCTGGGGGGCTTCCTACAATGAGCAGTTCTTC. Its protein product is CSGTWGASYNEQFF.

The chain uses TRBV19 and TRBJ2-5; possible D gene TRBD1, 5 bases. The length of the CDR3 is 13 residues. The germline CDR1 and CDR2 sequences are LNHDA and SQIVND (reference sequence). Trimming took 3 bases from V and 2 from J, leaving 7 bases between them. The chain's CDR3 is CASSIPGQETQYF. DNA for the CDR3: TGTGCCAGTAGTATCCCAGGGCAAGAGACCCAGTACTTC.

This clonotype was detected many times. CDR3 bases: TGCGCCAGCAGCATGGATCGGCGAGGGGTTGGAGAGCAGTTCTTC. This gives the protein CASSMDRRGVGEQFF. V is TRBV5-1 and J is TRBJ2-1; D is tentatively TRBD1 or TRBD2 (5 bases each). The germline V gene encodes CDR1 SGHRS and CDR2 YFSETQ. V lost 4 bases, J lost 10 bases, and 21 bases lay in between. The CDR3 contains 15 residues.

This CDR3 reads CASSSLDRGHHEQYF. CDR3 sequence (DNA): TGTGCCAGCAGCTCTCTGGACAGGGGGCATCACGAGCAGTACTTC. The rearrangement joins TRBV5-4 to TRBJ2-7; 11 bases align to TRBD1. V dropped 3 bases and J dropped 5; count of bases not matched to a gene: 7. CDR1 is SGHNT and CDR2 is YYREEE in the germline V gene (reference sequence). CDR3 length: 15 residues.

This chain joins TRBV28 and TRBJ1-2; D remains unclear. This CDR3 region has 13 residues. CDR1 is MDHEN and CDR2 is SYDVKM in the germline V gene. Trimming took 6 bases from V and 4 from J, leaving 12 bases between them. The CDR3 region is CASSIQPLYGYTF. The CDR3 DNA is TGTGCCAGCAGCATACAGCCTCTCTATGGCTACACCTTC.

This clonotype was detected many times. The rearrangement links TRBV20-1 to TRBJ2-4; weak D call: TRBD1 (6 bases). This CDR3 is 11 amino acids long. Trimming cost V 6 bases and J 8 bases, with 11 bases left between them. Germline loops: CDR1 DFQATT, CDR2 SNEGSKA (reference sequence). The CDR3 spells CSAGDTDIQYF. CDR3 DNA: TGCAGTGCAGGGGACACCGACATTCAGTACTTC.

This clonotype was observed a handful of times. The chain is built from TRBV5-1 and TRBJ1-4; D gene ambiguous. The CDR3 is made up of 15 amino acids. The V gene lost 0 bases and the J gene lost 8 bases, with 14 bases spanning the gap. The germline CDR1 and CDR2 sequences are SGHRS and YFSETQ. CDR3 loop: CASSLGAGRSEKLFF. CDR3 nucleotides: TGCGCCAGCAGCTTGGGTGCTGGGCGGAGCGAAAAACTGTTTTTT.

Comments on this clonotype: This may be a read error: a much more frequent sequence differs by one nucleotide. The chain joins TRBV20-1 to TRBJ2-5; TRBD1 matches 10 bases. Germline V gene sequence: CDR1 DFQATT, CDR2 SNEGSKA (reference sequence). The CDR3 loop spans 15 amino acids. V gave up 5 bases and J gave up 9 bases; unmatched junction bases: 15. In nucleotides, the CDR3 is TGCAGTGCTTCAAGGACAGGGGGGAAGTGGGAGGCCCAGTACTTC. This codes for CSASRTGGKWEAQYF.

The chain uses TRBV30 and TRBJ2-1; 13 bases line up with TRBD2. This CDR3 contains 14 residues. V lost 7 bases, J lost 7 bases, and 7 bases stayed unmatched. The V gene's germline CDR1 is GTSNPN and CDR2 SVGIG (reference sequence). In DNA, the CDR3 is TGTGCCTTCGTGGGACTAGCGGGGACGAATGAGCAGTTCTTC. The encoded protein is CAFVGLAGTNEQFF.

This clonotype has ten or more counts. This chain uses TRBV7-2 with TRBJ2-3, with 7 bases that match TRBD2. V dropped 3 bases and J dropped 4; count of bases not matched to a gene: 10. From germline, CDR1 is SGHTA and CDR2 FQGNSA. The CDR3 is made up of 16 amino acids. The CDR3 sequence: CASSLGSASGADTQYF. In DNA form, the CDR3 reads TGTGCCAGCAGCTTGGGGTCGGCTAGCGGTGCAGATACGCAGTATTTT. Full variable domain (outside the CDR3, taken from reference TRBV7-2 and TRBJ2-3): GAGVSQSPSNKVTEKGKDVELRCDPISGHTALYWYRQSLGQGLEFLIYFQGNSAPDKSGLPSDRFSAERTGGSVSTLTIQRTQQEDSAVYLCASSLGSASGADTQYFGPGTRLTVL.

This clonotype was detected many times. This sequence joins TRBV11-2 and TRBJ2-3, with D tentatively TRBD1 (6 bases). V lost 5 bases to trimming and J lost 0 bases, with 9 bases between them. Per germline, CDR1 SGHAT and CDR2 FQNNGV. The CDR3 is 14 residues long. CDR3 residues: CASSPDRSTDTQYF. In DNA form, the CDR3 reads TGTGCCAGCAGCCCGGACAGAAGCACAGATACGCAGTATTTT. Full variable domain (rest looked up from reference TRBV11-2 and TRBJ2-3): EAGVAQSPRYKIIEKRQSVAFWCNPISGHATLYWYQQILGQGPKLLIQFQNNGVVDDSQLPKDRFSAERLKGVDSTLKIQPAKLEDSAVYLCASSPDRSTDTQYFGPGTRLTVL.

Ten or more counts support this clonotype. V usage is TRBV5-5 and J usage is TRBJ1-2; D remains unclear. The CDR3 spans 13 residues. V dropped 4 bases and J dropped 6 bases, with 13 bases sitting between them. From germline, CDR1 is SGHKS and CDR2 YYEKEE (reference sequence). Here the CDR3 DNA reads TGTGCCAGCAGCATTGGACCGACGAATGGCTACACCTTC. It encodes CASSIGPTNGYTF.

This clonotype has a count of ten or more. The CDR3 region has the DNA TGTGCCGTAGGCCCGTTGGGCTCCTATAATTCACCCCTCCACTTT. It encodes CAVGPLGSYNSPLHF. The rearrangement uses TRBV6-1 and TRBJ1-6, with no clear D. V was trimmed by 11 bases and J by 0 bases, leaving 14 bases between them. The CDR3 has 15 amino acids. Per the germline V gene, CDR1 is MNHNS and CDR2 is SASEGT.